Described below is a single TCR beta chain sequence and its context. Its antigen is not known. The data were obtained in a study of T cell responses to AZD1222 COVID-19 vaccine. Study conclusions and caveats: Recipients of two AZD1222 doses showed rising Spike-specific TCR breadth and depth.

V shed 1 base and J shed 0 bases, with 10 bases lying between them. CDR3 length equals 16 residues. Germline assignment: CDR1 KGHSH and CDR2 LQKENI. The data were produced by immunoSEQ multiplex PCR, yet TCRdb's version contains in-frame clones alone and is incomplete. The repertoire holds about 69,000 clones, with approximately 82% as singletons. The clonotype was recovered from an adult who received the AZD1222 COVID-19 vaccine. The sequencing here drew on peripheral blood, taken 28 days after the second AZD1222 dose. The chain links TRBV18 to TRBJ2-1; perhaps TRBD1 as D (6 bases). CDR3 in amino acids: CASSPRGQSSYNEQFF. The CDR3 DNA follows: TGTGCCAGCTCACCACGAGGACAGAGCTCCTACAATGAGCAGTTCTTC.